Following are 18 T cell receptor beta chains from one sample sequenced in a study of blood T cells in healthy people across ages. It was with a sample-barcoded 5' primer and a J-beta primer mix that a second PCR of roughly 6 to 11 cycles was run. In TCRdb, the 5' RACE reads were re-called with MiXCR into one record per CDR3 protein. The sample contains about 1 million distinct CDR3 sequences, under 45% of which appear only once. Sequenced input: blood. Every receptor here comes from a woman aged 55-69 years in good health.

This clonotype has a count of ten or more. The CDR3: CASSRGLVESQETQYF. CDR3 nucleotides: TGTGCCAGCAGCCGTGGGCTAGTGGAGAGTCAAGAGACCCAGTACTTC. This chain links TRBV11-2 with TRBJ2-5; D gene unclear. There are 16 residues in the CDR3. The V gene's germline CDR1 is SGHAT and CDR2 FQNNGV. The germline V and J ends were trimmed by 5 bases and 2 bases, with 18 bases remaining between them.

The chain has TRBV20-1 and TRBJ2-7; D is ambiguous. The CDR3 is made up of 15 amino acids. Germline CDR1 is DFQATT and CDR2 is SNEGSKA (reference sequence). V lost 3 bases and J 2 bases, leaving 17 bases between the germline ends. CDR3 sequence reads: CSARNSESPTYEQYF. Written as DNA, the CDR3 is TGCAGTGCTAGGAACAGCGAGAGCCCCACCTACGAGCAGTACTTC.

The chain uses TRBV9 and TRBJ2-3; a weak D match, TRBD2 (6 bases). The germline CDR1 and CDR2 sequences are SGDLS and YYNGEE. The CDR3 has 16 amino acids. V shed 4 bases and J shed 0 bases, with 15 bases lying between them. CDR3 DNA sequence: TGTGCCAGCAGCCTAAGGGGCGGGGAGAGCACAGATACGCAGTATTTT. Residues: CASSLRGGESTDTQYF.

About this clonotype: One base away lies a much larger clone, so this may be a sequencing read error. V usage is TRBV29-1 and J usage is TRBJ2-7, with 10 positions matching TRBD2. This CDR3 comprises 15 residues. Germline V gene lookup returns CDR1 SQVTM and CDR2 ANQGSEA. The CDR3 protein is CSVDFGTSVSFEQYF. CDR3 DNA: TGCAGCGTTGATTTTGGGACTAGCGTCTCCTTCGAGCAGTACTTC.

V is TRBV11-1 and J is TRBJ2-1, with D perhaps matching TRBD2 (6 bases). The V gene's germline CDR1 is SGHAT and CDR2 FQDESV (reference sequence). The CDR3 has 15 residues. V lost 0 bases, J lost 12 bases, and 18 bases lay in between. The CDR3 reads CASSLAYRPSDGQFF. CDR3 DNA sequence: TGTGCCAGCAGCTTAGCGTATAGGCCTAGCGATGGGCAGTTCTTC. The full variable domain, with the rest looked up from reference TRBV11-1 and TRBJ2-1, is EAEVAQSPRYKITEKSQAVAFWCDPISGHATLYWYRQILGQGPELLVQFQDESVVDDSQLPKDRFSAERLKGVDSTLKIQPAELGDSAMYLCASSLAYRPSDGQFFGPGTRLTVL.

Turning to this clonotype: Germline and junction disagree at one end, which may indicate a read error. The chain uses TRBV7-2 and TRBJ2-5; either TRBD1 or TRBD2 may fit D (5 bases each). Germline CDR1 SGHTA, CDR2 FQGNSA. The CDR3 is 15 residues long. The CDR3 DNA reads as TGTGCCGGCAGCCGGGACGACCTAAGACAAGAGACCCAGTACTTC. Translation gives CAGSRDDLRQETQYF.

This chain uses TRBV9 with TRBJ2-3, with 9 bases fitting TRBD2. CDR1 SGDLS and CDR2 YYNGEE come from the germline V gene. The J segment lost 2 bases and the V segment lost 2 bases, leaving 3 bases of the junction unmatched. CDR3 size: 15 residues. The DNA of the CDR3 is TGTGCCAGCAGCGTGACTAGCGGACACACAGATACGCAGTATTTT. Translation gives CASSVTSGHTDTQYF.

The V gene is TRBV29-1, the J gene TRBJ1-1; tentatively, D is TRBD1 (5 bases). V was cut by 7 bases and J by 8 bases, with 11 bases left in between. This CDR3 is built from 10 residues. Germline V lookup: CDR1 SQVTM, CDR2 ANQGSEA. For the CDR3, the DNA is TGCAGCGCGCTTGGGGGGGAAGCTTTCTTT. This sequence encodes CSALGGEAFF.

The chain uses TRBV18 and TRBJ1-2; D is uncertain. The CDR3 length is 13 residues. Germline values: CDR1 KGHSH, CDR2 LQKENI. The germline V and J ends were trimmed by 1 base and 6 bases, with 9 bases remaining between them. Here the CDR3 reads CASSPQTLDGYTF. The CDR3 region has the DNA TGTGCCAGCTCACCACAGACCCTGGATGGCTACACCTTC.

The chain combines TRBV18 with TRBJ2-3; 8 bases are a match to TRBD2. The CDR3 has 16 residues. With V trimmed by 5 bases and J by 8 bases, 15 bases remained unmatched. Germline lookup yields CDR1 KGHSH and CDR2 LQKENI. The CDR3 bases are TGTGCCAGCTCAACTTCAGCGGGAGCAGGGTTCGGTACGCAGTATTTT. Protein: CASSTSAGAGFGTQYF.

The genes are TRBV2 and TRBJ2-5; D possibly uses TRBD1 or TRBD2 (6 bases each). This CDR3 has 14 amino acids. Germline V gene lookup returns CDR1 SNHLY and CDR2 FYNNEI. Trimming shortened V by 6 bases and J by 2 bases, and 13 bases separated the two germline ends. CDR3 loop: CASSEQGLQETQYF. In DNA form, the CDR3 reads TGTGCCAGCAGCGAACAGGGACTTCAAGAGACCCAGTACTTC.

A few counts support this clonotype. The rearrangement uses TRBV5-6 and TRBJ2-7; tentative D call: TRBD2 (5 bases). V lost 0 bases, J lost 3 bases, and 13 bases lay in between. Germline V gives CDR1 SGHDT, CDR2 YYEEEE. The CDR3 extends over 15 amino acids. CDR3 bases: TGTGCCAGCAGCTTGGCTTCGGGATTAGGCTACGAGCAGTACTTC. It specifies CASSLASGLGYEQYF. Full variable domain (outside the CDR3, taken from reference TRBV5-6 and TRBJ2-7): DAGVTQSPTHLIKTRGQQVTLRCSPKSGHDTVSWYQQALGQGPQFIFQYYEEEERQRGNFPDRFSGHQFPNYSSELNVNALLLGDSALYLCASSLASGLGYEQYFGPGTRLTVT.

As regards this clonotype: A much larger clone differs from this one at a single base, so this may be a read error. V gene TRBV28 combines with J gene TRBJ1-5; D is ambiguous. The CDR3 contains 12 residues. Looked up from germline, CDR1 is MDHEN and CDR2 is SYDVKM. V was pared by 1 base and J by 6 bases, with 4 bases between. The CDR3: CASSLSSQPQHF. In nucleotides, the CDR3 is TGTGCCAGCAGTTTATCTAGTCAGCCCCAGCATTTT.

Remarks on this clonotype: This clone may be a read error of a much larger clone one base away. The chain combines TRBV7-2 with TRBJ2-5; D unresolved. The V end was cut by 0 bases, the J end by 11 bases, with 22 bases between. This CDR3 spans 16 amino acids. Germline-derived CDR1 and CDR2 are SGHTA and FQGNSA. CDR3 sequence: CASSLAGLGCRNEQYF. The CDR3 DNA reads as TGTGCCAGCAGCTTAGCCGGGCTAGGCTGTAGAAATGAGCAGTACTTC.

J is TRBJ2-6 and V is TRBV2, with TRBD1 matching 8 bases. Germline lookup yields CDR1 SNHLY and CDR2 FYNNEI. The trim removed 6 bases at V and 3 bases at J, leaving 1 base unmatched. CDR3 length: 14 residues. CDR3 DNA sequence: TGTGCCAGCAGGGACAGGGTTGGGGCCAACGTCCTGACTTTC. Its translation is CASRDRVGANVLTF.

A few counts support this clonotype. The rearrangement uses TRBV20-1 and TRBJ1-1; D gene uncertain. Germline-derived CDR1 and CDR2 are DFQATT and SNEGSKA (reference sequence). The CDR3 has 12 amino acids. The ends were cut back, 5 bases at V and 6 bases at J, with 13 bases in the middle. CDR3 DNA sequence: TGCAGTGCTTACTATCTGGGTCCTGAAGCTTTCTTT. Protein sequence: CSAYYLGPEAFF.

The table lists this clonotype with a few counts. The chain employs TRBV6-1 and TRBJ2-5; possible D gene TRBD2, 6 bases. Germline CDR1 MNHNS, CDR2 SASEGT. This CDR3 has 14 residues. The V end lost 2 bases, the J end lost 3 bases, and 10 bases lay between the germline ends. The CDR3 DNA reads TGTGCCAGCAGTGAATGGGGAGGCAAAGAGACCCAGTACTTC. This translates into CASSEWGGKETQYF.

The chain combines TRBV5-6 with TRBJ2-1; the D gene is possibly TRBD2 (5 bases). Germline lookup yields CDR1 SGHDT and CDR2 YYEEEE. Trimming pared 6 bases from V and 3 bases from J, leaving 13 bases between. CDR3 length equals 14 residues. This chain's CDR3 is CASIPSSFYNEQFF. The CDR3 nucleotides are TGTGCCAGCATTCCTAGCAGTTTCTACAATGAGCAGTTCTTC. Based on the CDR3 plus reference TRBV5-6 and TRBJ2-1, the full variable domain is DAGVTQSPTHLIKTRGQQVTLRCSPKSGHDTVSWYQQALGQGPQFIFQYYEEEERQRGNFPDRFSGHQFPNYSSELNVNALLLGDSALYLCASIPSSFYNEQFFGPGTRLTVL.